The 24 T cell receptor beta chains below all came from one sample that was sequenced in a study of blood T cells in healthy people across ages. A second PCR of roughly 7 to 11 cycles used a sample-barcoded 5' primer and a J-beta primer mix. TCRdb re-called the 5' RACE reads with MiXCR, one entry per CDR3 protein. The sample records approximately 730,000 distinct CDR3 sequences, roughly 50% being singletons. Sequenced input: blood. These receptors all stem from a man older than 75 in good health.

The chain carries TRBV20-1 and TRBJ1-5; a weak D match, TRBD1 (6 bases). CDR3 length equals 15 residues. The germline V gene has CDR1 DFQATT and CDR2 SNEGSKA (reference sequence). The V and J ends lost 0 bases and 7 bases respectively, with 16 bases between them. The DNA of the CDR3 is TGCAGTGCTAGAGAAGCAGGGGTTGGTCGACAGCCCCAGCATTTT. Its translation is CSAREAGVGRQPQHF.

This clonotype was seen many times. In DNA form, the CDR3 reads TGTGCCACCAGCAGAGAGAGGGTTAGCAATCAGCCCCAGCATTTT. As protein: CATSRERVSNQPQHF. The V call is TRBV15, the J call TRBJ1-5; D uncertain. This CDR3 comprises 15 residues. Germline V CDR1 and CDR2: LNHNV, YYDKDF (reference sequence). V was pared by 0 bases and J by 0 bases, with 6 bases between. The full variable domain, with the rest looked up from reference TRBV15 and TRBJ1-5, is DAMVIQNPRYQVTQFGKPVTLSCSQTLNHNVMYWYQQKSSQAPKLLFHYYDKDFNNEADTPDNFQSRRPNTSFCFLDIRSPGLGDTAMYLCATSRERVSNQPQHFGDGTRLSIL.

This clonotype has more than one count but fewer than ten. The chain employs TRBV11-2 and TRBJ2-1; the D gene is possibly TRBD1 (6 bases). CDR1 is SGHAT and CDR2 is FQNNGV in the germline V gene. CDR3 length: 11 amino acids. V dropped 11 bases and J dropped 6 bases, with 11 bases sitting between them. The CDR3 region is CAWGLPNEQFF. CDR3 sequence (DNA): TGTGCCTGGGGGCTGCCCAATGAGCAGTTCTTC. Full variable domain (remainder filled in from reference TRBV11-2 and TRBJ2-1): EAGVAQSPRYKIIEKRQSVAFWCNPISGHATLYWYQQILGQGPKLLIQFQNNGVVDDSQLPKDRFSAERLKGVDSTLKIQPAKLEDSAVYLCAWGLPNEQFFGPGTRLTVL.

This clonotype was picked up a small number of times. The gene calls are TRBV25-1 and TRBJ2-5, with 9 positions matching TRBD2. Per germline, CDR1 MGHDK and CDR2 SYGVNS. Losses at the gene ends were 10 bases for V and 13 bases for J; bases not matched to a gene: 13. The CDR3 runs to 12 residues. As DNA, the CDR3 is TGTGCCACCCTGGGCACAGGGACTAGCTTGTACTTC. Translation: CATLGTGTSLYF.

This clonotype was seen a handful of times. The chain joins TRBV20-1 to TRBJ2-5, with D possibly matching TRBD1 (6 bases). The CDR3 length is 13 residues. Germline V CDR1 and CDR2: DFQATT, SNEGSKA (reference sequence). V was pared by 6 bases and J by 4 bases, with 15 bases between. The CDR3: CSAQQQGRETQYF. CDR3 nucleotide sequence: TGCAGTGCGCAACAACAGGGAAGAGAGACCCAGTACTTC.

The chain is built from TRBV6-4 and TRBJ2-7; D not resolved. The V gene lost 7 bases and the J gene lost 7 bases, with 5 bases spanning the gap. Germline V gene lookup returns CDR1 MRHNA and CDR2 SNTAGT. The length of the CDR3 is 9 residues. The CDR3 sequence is CASIGEQYF. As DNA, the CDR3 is TGTGCCAGCATCGGGGAGCAGTACTTC.

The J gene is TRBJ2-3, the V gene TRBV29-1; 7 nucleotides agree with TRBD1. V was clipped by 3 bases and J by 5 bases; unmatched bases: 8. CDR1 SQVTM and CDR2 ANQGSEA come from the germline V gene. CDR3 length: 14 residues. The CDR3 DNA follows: TGCAGCGTTGATAGGGGTCAGGGGGTAGATACGCAGTATTTT. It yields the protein CSVDRGQGVDTQYF.

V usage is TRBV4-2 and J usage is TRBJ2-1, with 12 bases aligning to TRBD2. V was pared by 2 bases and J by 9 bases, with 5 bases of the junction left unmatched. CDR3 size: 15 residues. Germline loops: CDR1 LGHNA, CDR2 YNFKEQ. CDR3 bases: TGTGCCAGCAGCCAATGGTCACTAGCGGGAGGTGAGCAGTTCTTC. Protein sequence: CASSQWSLAGGEQFF.

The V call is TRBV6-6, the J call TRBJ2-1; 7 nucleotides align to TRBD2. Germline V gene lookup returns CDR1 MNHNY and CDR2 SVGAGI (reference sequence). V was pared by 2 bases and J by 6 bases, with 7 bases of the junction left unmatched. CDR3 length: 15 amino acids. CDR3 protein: CASSYARGGSNEQFF. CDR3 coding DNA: TGTGCCAGCAGTTACGCTCGGGGAGGGAGCAATGAGCAGTTCTTC.

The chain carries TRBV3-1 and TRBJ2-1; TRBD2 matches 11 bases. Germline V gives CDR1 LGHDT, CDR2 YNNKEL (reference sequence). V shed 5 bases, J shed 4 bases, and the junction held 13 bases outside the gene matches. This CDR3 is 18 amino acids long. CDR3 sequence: CASSSLAGGTLGYNEQFF. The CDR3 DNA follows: TGTGCCAGCAGCTCTCTAGCGGGAGGCACCTTAGGGTACAATGAGCAGTTCTTC.

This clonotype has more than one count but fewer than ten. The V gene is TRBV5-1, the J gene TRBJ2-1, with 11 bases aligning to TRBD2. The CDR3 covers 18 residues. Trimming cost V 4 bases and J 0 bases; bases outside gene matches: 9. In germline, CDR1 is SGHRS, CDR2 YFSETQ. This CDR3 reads CASSQGGSGRASYNEQFF. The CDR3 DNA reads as TGCGCCAGCAGCCAAGGAGGTAGCGGGAGGGCCTCCTACAATGAGCAGTTCTTC.

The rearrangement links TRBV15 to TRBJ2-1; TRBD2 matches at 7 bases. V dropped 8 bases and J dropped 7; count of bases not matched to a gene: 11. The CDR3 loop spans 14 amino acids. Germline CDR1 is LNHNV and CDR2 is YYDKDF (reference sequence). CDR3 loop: CATGVGRGVNEQFF. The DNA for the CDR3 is TGTGCCACCGGCGTAGGGAGGGGTGTAAATGAGCAGTTCTTC.

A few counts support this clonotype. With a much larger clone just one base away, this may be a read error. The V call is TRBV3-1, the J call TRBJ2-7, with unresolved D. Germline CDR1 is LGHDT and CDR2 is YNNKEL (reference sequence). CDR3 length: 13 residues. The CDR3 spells CACSRALSYEQYF. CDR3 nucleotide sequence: TGTGCCTGCAGCCGGGCCCTCTCCTACGAGCAGTACTTC.

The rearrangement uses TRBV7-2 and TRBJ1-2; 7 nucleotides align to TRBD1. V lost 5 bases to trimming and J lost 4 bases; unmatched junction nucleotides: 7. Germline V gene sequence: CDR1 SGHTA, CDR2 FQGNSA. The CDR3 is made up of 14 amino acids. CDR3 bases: TGTGCCAGCAGCCAAAGTACAGGGGTCTATGGCTACACCTTC. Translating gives CASSQSTGVYGYTF. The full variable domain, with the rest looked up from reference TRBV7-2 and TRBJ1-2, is GAGVSQSPSNKVTEKGKDVELRCDPISGHTALYWYRQSLGQGLEFLIYFQGNSAPDKSGLPSDRFSAERTGGSVSTLTIQRTQQEDSAVYLCASSQSTGVYGYTFGSGTRLTVV.

This chain's CDR3 is CASSFPSKASGPILYEQYF. CDR3 nucleotide sequence: TGTGCCAGCAGCTTCCCCTCGAAGGCTAGCGGGCCCATCCTCTACGAGCAGTACTTC. The V gene is TRBV7-2, the J gene TRBJ2-7; TRBD2 aligns across 8 bases. CDR1 and CDR2 from the germline V gene are SGHTA and FQGNSA. The ends lost 3 bases at V and 3 bases at J; junction bases unmatched: 19. The CDR3 loop spans 19 amino acids.

The CDR3 bases are TGCAGTGCTAGGGCTAGCAATGAGCAGTTCTTC. This codes for CSARASNEQFF. This rearrangement joins TRBV20-1 to TRBJ2-1; D is uncertain. The CDR3 runs to 11 residues. V lost 3 bases to trimming and J lost 6 bases, with 6 bases between them. Germline-derived CDR1 and CDR2 are DFQATT and SNEGSKA (reference sequence).

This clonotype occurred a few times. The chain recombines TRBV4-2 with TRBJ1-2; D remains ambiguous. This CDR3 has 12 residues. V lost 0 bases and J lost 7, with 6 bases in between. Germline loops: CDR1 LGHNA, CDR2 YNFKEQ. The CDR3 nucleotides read TGTGCCAGCAGCCAAGAATCTGGTGGCTACACCTTC. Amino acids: CASSQESGGYTF.

The CDR3 DNA reads TGTGCCAGCAGCTTAGCGTTGGGTTACAATGAGCAGTACTTC. This codes for CASSLALGYNEQYF. This rearrangement joins TRBV7-2 to TRBJ2-1; no firm D call. The J call may not be correct, given that the DNA end is closer to TRBJ2-7. CDR3 length: 14 amino acids. Germline V CDR1 and CDR2: SGHTA, FQGNSA.

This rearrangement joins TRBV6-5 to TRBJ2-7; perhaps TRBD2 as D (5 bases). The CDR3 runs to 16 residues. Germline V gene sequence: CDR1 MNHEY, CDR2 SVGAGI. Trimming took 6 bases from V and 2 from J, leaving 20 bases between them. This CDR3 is CASSRAGNQEAYEQYF. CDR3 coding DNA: TGTGCCAGCAGCCGGGCCGGGAACCAAGAAGCCTACGAGCAGTACTTC.

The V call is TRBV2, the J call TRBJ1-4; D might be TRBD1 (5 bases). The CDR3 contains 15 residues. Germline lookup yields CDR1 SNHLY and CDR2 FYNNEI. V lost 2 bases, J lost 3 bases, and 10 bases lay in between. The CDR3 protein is CASSESGAANEKLFF. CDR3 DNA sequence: TGTGCCAGCAGTGAAAGCGGGGCGGCTAATGAAAAACTGTTTTTT.

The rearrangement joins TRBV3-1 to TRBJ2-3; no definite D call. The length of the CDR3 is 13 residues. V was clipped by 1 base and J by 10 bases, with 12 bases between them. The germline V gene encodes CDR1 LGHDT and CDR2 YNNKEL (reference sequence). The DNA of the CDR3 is TGTGCCAGCAGCCAAGCGGACCGCGGTGCGCAGTATTTT. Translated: CASSQADRGAQYF.

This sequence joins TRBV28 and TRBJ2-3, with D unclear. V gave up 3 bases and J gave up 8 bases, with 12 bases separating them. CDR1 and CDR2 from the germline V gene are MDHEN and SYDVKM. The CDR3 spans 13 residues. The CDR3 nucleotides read TGTGCCAGCAGTTTTCGCCCACGGGTTACGCAGTATTTT. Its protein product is CASSFRPRVTQYF.

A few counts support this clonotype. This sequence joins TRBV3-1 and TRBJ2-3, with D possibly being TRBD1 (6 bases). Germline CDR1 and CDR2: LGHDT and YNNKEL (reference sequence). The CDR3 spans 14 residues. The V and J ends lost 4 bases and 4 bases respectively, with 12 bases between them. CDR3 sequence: CASSPQGTADTQYF. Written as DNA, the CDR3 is TGTGCCAGCAGCCCCCAGGGGACCGCAGATACGCAGTATTTT.

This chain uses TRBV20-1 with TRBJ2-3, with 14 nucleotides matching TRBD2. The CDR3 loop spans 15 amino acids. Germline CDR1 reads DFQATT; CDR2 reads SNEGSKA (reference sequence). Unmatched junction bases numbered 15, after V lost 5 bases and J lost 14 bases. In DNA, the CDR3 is TGCAGTGCTTCGGGACTAGCGGGAGTACCCAGATACGCGTATTTT. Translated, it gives CSASGLAGVPRYAYF.